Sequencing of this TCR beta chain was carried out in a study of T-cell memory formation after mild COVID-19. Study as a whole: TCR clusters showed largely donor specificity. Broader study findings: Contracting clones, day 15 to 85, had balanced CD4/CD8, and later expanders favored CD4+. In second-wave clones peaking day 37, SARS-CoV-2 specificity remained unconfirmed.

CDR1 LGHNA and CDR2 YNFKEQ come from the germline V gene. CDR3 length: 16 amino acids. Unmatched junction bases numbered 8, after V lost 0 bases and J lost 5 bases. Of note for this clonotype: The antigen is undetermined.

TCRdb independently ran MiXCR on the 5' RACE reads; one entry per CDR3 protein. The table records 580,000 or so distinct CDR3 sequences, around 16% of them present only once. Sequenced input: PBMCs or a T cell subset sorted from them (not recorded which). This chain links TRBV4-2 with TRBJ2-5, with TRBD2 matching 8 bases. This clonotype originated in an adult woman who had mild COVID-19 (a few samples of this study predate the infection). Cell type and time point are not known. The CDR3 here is CASSQDFPGGAETQYF. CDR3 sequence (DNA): TGTGCCAGCAGCCAAGATTTTCCGGGAGGGGCTGAGACCCAGTACTTC.